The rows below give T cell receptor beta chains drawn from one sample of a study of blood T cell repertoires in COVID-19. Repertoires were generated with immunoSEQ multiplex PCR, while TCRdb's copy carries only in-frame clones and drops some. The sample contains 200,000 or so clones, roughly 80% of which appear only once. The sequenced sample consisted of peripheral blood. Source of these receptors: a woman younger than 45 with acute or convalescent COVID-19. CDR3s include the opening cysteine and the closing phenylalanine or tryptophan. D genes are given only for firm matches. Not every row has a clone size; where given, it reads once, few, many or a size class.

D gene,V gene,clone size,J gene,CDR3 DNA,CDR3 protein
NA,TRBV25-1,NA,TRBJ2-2,TGTGCCAGCACCCTAGCGAAGACCGGGGAGCTGTTTTTT,CASTLAKTGELFF
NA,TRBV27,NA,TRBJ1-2,TGTGCCAGCGCCGAACTAGGGTCCCCCTATGGCTACACCTTC,CASAELGSPYGYTF
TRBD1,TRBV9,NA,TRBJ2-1,TGTGCCAGCAGCATATCCGGGACAGGAGCCTACAATGAGCAGTTCTTC,CASSISGTGAYNEQFF
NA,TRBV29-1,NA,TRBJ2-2,TGCAGCGCTCCGGGACACTACACCGGGGAGCTGTTTTTT,CSAPGHYTGELFF
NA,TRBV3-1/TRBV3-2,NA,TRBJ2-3,TGTGCCAGCAGCCAAGAGGAGCGGCCTGTGGGGACGCAGTATTTT,CASSQEERPVGTQYF
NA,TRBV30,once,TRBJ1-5,TGTGCCTGGAGTGGCAGGGGTCAGCCCCAGCATTTT,CAWSGRGQPQHF
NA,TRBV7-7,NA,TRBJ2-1,TGTGCCAGCAGCGGCCGATTCAATGAGCAGTTCTTC,CASSGRFNEQFF
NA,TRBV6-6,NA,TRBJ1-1,TGTGCCAGCAGTTACGTTTTGGGACAAGTGAACACTGAAGCTTTCTTT,CASSYVLGQVNTEAFF
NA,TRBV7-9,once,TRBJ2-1,TGTGCCAGCAGCTTAGTCGCCTACAATGAGCAGTTCTTC,CASSLVAYNEQFF
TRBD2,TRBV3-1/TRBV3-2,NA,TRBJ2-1,TGTGCCAGCAGCCAAGATATTGGAGCGGGAGGGTTAAGCTCCTACAATGAGCAGTTCTTC,CASSQDIGAGGLSSYNEQFF
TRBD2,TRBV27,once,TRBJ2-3,TGTGCCAGCAGTCCACCGCGCCGTCAGGGACTAGCGGGAGGGACAGATACGCAGTATTTT,CASSPPRRQGLAGGTDTQYF
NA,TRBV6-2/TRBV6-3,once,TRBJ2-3,TGTGCCAGCAGTTACAGCGGAGCTAGCACAGATACGCAGTATTTT,CASSYSGASTDTQYF
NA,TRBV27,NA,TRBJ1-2,TGTGCCAGCAGCTTTGCCACGGGGAACTATGGCTACACCTTC,CASSFATGNYGYTF
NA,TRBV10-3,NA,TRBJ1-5,TGTGCCACCGCGACAGGCAATCAGCCCCAGCATTTT,CATATGNQPQHF
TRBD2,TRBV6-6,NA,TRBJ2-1,TGTGCCAGCAGTTCGGGACTAGCGGTTGTATACAATGAGCAGTTCTTC,CASSSGLAVVYNEQFF